The TCR beta chain under discussion was sequenced for a study of regulatory T cells in long-lasting Graves disease. Researchers made TCR beta libraries by using iRepertoire HTBI primers and running Arm-PCR on CDR3 regions. TCRdb processed the multiplex PCR reads anew with MiXCR; each CDR3 protein has one entry. The sample shows about 360,000 distinct CDR3 sequences, about 17% of them seen only once. Study-level results: Persistent disease was associated with favored TRBV28 usage and with favored use of TRBJ1-2 and TRBJ2-5.

This clonotype has a count of ten or more. The antigen remains unidentified. The CDR3 is 15 residues long. Trimming removed 0 bases from V and 6 bases from J, with 15 bases in between. Germline CDR1 and CDR2: SGHRS and YFSETQ. The time point was: newly diagnosed GD, antithyroid drugs for less than 3 months. PBMC RNA served as the TCR library source. Separately, the same data were catalogued under a study of T cells in Graves' hyperthyroidism and ophthalmopathy.

The chain employs TRBV5-1 and TRBJ1-2, with a weak D call TRBD1 (5 bases). This material consisted of peripheral blood mononuclear cells (PBMCs), taken at new diagnosis, from a patient treated with antithyroid drugs. This receptor was identified in a woman under 30 with Graves disease. CDR3 bases: TGCGCCAGCAGCTTGGCCCTAGGAGGGGAGGATGGCTACACCTTC. Its translation: CASSLALGGEDGYTF.